The entry that follows covers one TCR beta chain sequence. This sample stems from a study of blood T cell repertoires in COVID-19. For the study at large: Sites across the United States, Italy and Spain contributed samples from acute and convalescent COVID-19. Sample material is recorded as cDNA or gDNA derived from T cells, B-cell-depleted T cells, or PBMCs.

Original handling: It was from reference gene primer amplification that nucleated cell counts were estimated. Some clones are missing from TCRdb's copy, which holds only in-frame ones; the method was immunoSEQ multiplex PCR. The V and J calls and clone size were taken over from that table, and D and trimming were inferred from the DNA. Seen here are approximately 150,000 clones, about four fifths observed once, and the top ten hold approximately 9.9%. The material sequenced was peripheral blood. The clonotype comes from a man in his 60s with active or convalescent COVID-19.

The CDR3 spells CASSFVGQNTIYF. The CDR3 DNA reads TGTGCCAGCAGCTTCGTGGGCCAAAACACCATATATTTT. The genes are TRBV7-9 and TRBJ1-3; no reliable D call. Germline values: CDR1 SEHNR, CDR2 FQNEAQ (reference sequence). This CDR3 comprises 13 residues. V was shortened by 3 bases and J by 6 bases, with 9 bases between the two germline ends.